The sequence of this T cell receptor (beta chain) was determined in a study of cytomegalovirus exposure and HLA in healthy donors. Use of 60 Vbeta and 13 Jbeta primers characterized the PCR. Clones were sequenced by immunoSEQ multiplex PCR, and TCRdb holds only the in-frame ones, with some missing. This table holds approximately 150,000 clones, 70% to 80% found once. Germline values: CDR1 ENHRY, CDR2 SYGVKD. This CDR3 has 14 residues. Trimming took off 7 bases at V and 6 bases at J, with 17 bases between the two ends. The specimen sequenced was PBMCs. The receptor was derived from a man aged 25 to 45 in good health and CMV-seropositive. The rearrangement joins TRBV10-3 to TRBJ2-3; D is possibly TRBD2 (6 bases). DNA for the CDR3: TGTGCCATCACCGAGCGGGCCCCAACGGATACGCAGTATTTT. Its translation: CAITERAPTDTQYF.